The clone carrying this TCR beta chain was observed a few times. No antigen is known for it. Amplification by 5'RACE using constant-segment primers produced TCR alpha and TCR beta cDNA libraries that carried sample barcodes and UMIs. Each CDR3 protein is one row after TCRdb ran MiXCR on the 5' RACE reads. This sample has approximately 350,000 distinct CDR3 sequences, with around 28% found just once. The sample belongs to a study of T-cell memory formation after mild COVID-19. Points from the study as a whole: The study found contracting CD4+ clones mainly in CM and EM and contracting CD8+ clones in EMRA. There was no confirmation that second-wave clones peaking on day 37 were SARS-CoV-2 specific. Some SARS-CoV-2-responding clones were already detected in memory before infection.

V shed 2 bases and J 5 bases; nucleotides not matched to a gene: 1. Looked up from germline, CDR1 is KGHSH and CDR2 is LQKENI. The CDR3 has 13 amino acids. The specimen sequenced was PBMCs or a T cell subset sorted from them (not recorded which). The clonotype was recovered from an adult woman who had mild COVID-19 (a few samples of this study predate the infection). Cell type and time point are not known. The chain employs TRBV18 and TRBJ2-3; the match to TRBD2 covers 7 bases. CDR3 sequence (DNA): TGTGCCAGCTCACCAGGGACTATAGATACGCAGTATTTT. It specifies CASSPGTIDTQYF.